This is a list of T cell receptor beta chains from one sample in a study of cytomegalovirus exposure and HLA in healthy donors. Clones were sequenced by immunoSEQ multiplex PCR, and TCRdb holds only the in-frame ones, with some missing. The sample has approximately 190,000 clones; 80% are singletons. Material: PBMCs. These receptors came from a man in his forties or fifties in good health and CMV-seropositive. Both conserved end residues are part of each CDR3. A D gene is named only where the DNA matches it firmly. The size field is filled for only some rows; it gives once, few, many or a size class.

clone_size: NA; v_call: TRBV14; d_call: TRBD2; j_call: TRBJ2-3; cdr3_aa: CASSPTSGGAIDTQYF; cdr3_nt: TGTGCCAGCAGCCCGACGAGCGGGGGGGCAATAGATACGCAGTATTTT
clone_size: NA; v_call: TRBV9; d_call: NA; j_call: TRBJ1-2; cdr3_aa: CASSADSSYGYTF; cdr3_nt: TGTGCCAGCAGCGCAGACAGTTCCTATGGCTACACCTTC
clone_size: NA; v_call: TRBV27; d_call: NA; j_call: TRBJ2-2; cdr3_aa: CASSWAGSHGIGELFF; cdr3_nt: TGTGCCAGCAGTTGGGCGGGGTCCCACGGGATCGGGGAGCTGTTTTTT
clone_size: NA; v_call: TRBV6-4; d_call: NA; j_call: TRBJ2-2; cdr3_aa: CASSETGDTGELFF; cdr3_nt: TGTGCCAGCAGTGAAACGGGGGACACCGGGGAGCTGTTTTTT
clone_size: NA; v_call: TRBV19; d_call: TRBD1; j_call: TRBJ2-2; cdr3_aa: CASTIDRVGTGELFF; cdr3_nt: TGTGCCAGTACCATTGACAGGGTCGGCACCGGGGAGCTGTTTTTT
clone_size: few; v_call: TRBV6-6; d_call: TRBD1; j_call: TRBJ2-7; cdr3_aa: CASSYSLGTGIDEQYF; cdr3_nt: TGTGCCAGCAGTTACTCGCTCGGGACAGGGATCGACGAGCAGTACTTC
clone_size: NA; v_call: TRBV7-9; d_call: NA; j_call: TRBJ2-6; cdr3_aa: CASSSERGTLSGANVLTF; cdr3_nt: TGTGCCAGCAGCTCAGAGAGGGGGACCCTCTCTGGGGCCAACGTCCTGACTTTC
clone_size: NA; v_call: TRBV18; d_call: NA; j_call: TRBJ1-5; cdr3_aa: CASSPYRDLNQPQHF; cdr3_nt: TGTGCCAGCTCACCATACAGGGATCTAAATCAGCCCCAGCATTTT
clone_size: NA; v_call: TRBV23-1; d_call: TRBD1; j_call: TRBJ2-5; cdr3_aa: CASSQSTGVEETQYF; cdr3_nt: TGCGCCAGCAGTCAATCTACAGGGGTGGAGGAGACCCAGTACTTC
clone_size: NA; v_call: TRBV5-6; d_call: TRBD1; j_call: TRBJ1-3; cdr3_aa: CASSLGQGNTIYF; cdr3_nt: TGTGCCAGCAGCTTGGGACAGGGGAACACCATATATTTT
clone_size: NA; v_call: TRBV9; d_call: NA; j_call: TRBJ2-2; cdr3_aa: CASSVGLALNTGELFF; cdr3_nt: TGTGCCAGCAGCGTAGGGCTAGCGCTAAACACCGGGGAGCTGTTTTTT
clone_size: NA; v_call: TRBV30; d_call: NA; j_call: TRBJ1-2; cdr3_aa: CASGPREGYTF; cdr3_nt: TGTGCCTCTGGGCCGAGGGAGGGCTACACCTTC
clone_size: NA; v_call: TRBV9; d_call: TRBD2; j_call: TRBJ2-3; cdr3_aa: CASSSSGGRTDTQYF; cdr3_nt: TGTGCCAGCAGCAGTAGCGGGGGGCGCACAGATACGCAGTATTTT
clone_size: NA; v_call: TRBV5-4; d_call: TRBD2; j_call: TRBJ2-7; cdr3_aa: CASSLVGDGGAEQYF; cdr3_nt: TGTGCCAGCAGCTTGGTAGGGGACGGGGGGGCCGAGCAGTACTTC
clone_size: NA; v_call: TRBV7-8; d_call: NA; j_call: TRBJ1-5; cdr3_aa: CASSLGVQGSNQPQHF; cdr3_nt: TGTGCCAGCAGCTTAGGGGTTCAGGGGAGCAATCAGCCCCAGCATTTT
clone_size: NA; v_call: TRBV10-1; d_call: TRBD1; j_call: TRBJ1-1; cdr3_aa: CASSAKMRGLRNTEAFF; cdr3_nt: TGCGCCAGCAGTGCAAAAATGAGGGGGCTACGGAACACTGAAGCTTTCTTT
clone_size: NA; v_call: TRBV7-9; d_call: TRBD1; j_call: TRBJ2-3; cdr3_aa: CASSLSTGADTQYF; cdr3_nt: TGTGCCAGCAGCTTGAGCACAGGGGCAGATACGCAGTATTTT
clone_size: NA; v_call: TRBV18; d_call: NA; j_call: TRBJ2-5; cdr3_aa: CASSPPGSEETQYF; cdr3_nt: TGTGCCAGCTCACCACCAGGTAGCGAAGAGACCCAGTACTTC
clone_size: few; v_call: TRBV7-6; d_call: TRBD2; j_call: TRBJ2-7; cdr3_aa: CASSLILAGETYEQYF; cdr3_nt: TGTGCCAGCAGCTTAATCCTAGCGGGCGAGACCTACGAGCAGTACTTC
clone_size: NA; v_call: TRBV14; d_call: TRBD2; j_call: TRBJ2-1; cdr3_aa: CASSQQPWGGEQFF; cdr3_nt: TGTGCCAGCAGCCAACAACCGTGGGGGGGTGAGCAGTTCTTC
clone_size: NA; v_call: TRBV6-6; d_call: NA; j_call: TRBJ2-1; cdr3_aa: CASSSGGLSYNEQFF; cdr3_nt: TGTGCCAGCAGCTCAGGGGGACTCTCCTACAATGAGCAGTTCTTC
clone_size: NA; v_call: TRBV21-1; d_call: NA; j_call: TRBJ2-6; cdr3_aa: CASSKATGGSGANVLTF; cdr3_nt: TGTGCCAGCAGCAAAGCAACGGGAGGCTCTGGGGCCAACGTCCTGACTTTC
clone_size: NA; v_call: TRBV27; d_call: TRBD2; j_call: TRBJ2-1; cdr3_aa: CASSLSSGVYNEQFF; cdr3_nt: TGTGCCAGCAGTTTATCTAGCGGGGTATACAATGAGCAGTTCTTC
clone_size: NA; v_call: TRBV5-1; d_call: NA; j_call: TRBJ1-1; cdr3_aa: CASSLEVMGGTEAFF; cdr3_nt: TGCGCCAGCAGCTTGGAGGTGATGGGGGGCACTGAAGCTTTCTTT
clone_size: NA; v_call: TRBV27; d_call: NA; j_call: TRBJ2-7; cdr3_aa: CASSFGAGSYEQYF; cdr3_nt: TGTGCCAGCAGTTTCGGGGCGGGATCCTACGAGCAGTACTTC
clone_size: NA; v_call: TRBV5-6; d_call: NA; j_call: TRBJ1-2; cdr3_aa: CASSPGIRLNYGYTF; cdr3_nt: TGTGCCAGCAGCCCCGGTATCAGGTTGAACTATGGCTACACCTTC
clone_size: NA; v_call: TRBV10-3; d_call: NA; j_call: TRBJ2-6; cdr3_aa: CAISGVGGLGANVLTF; cdr3_nt: TGTGCCATCAGTGGGGTTGGGGGCCTCGGGGCCAACGTCCTGACTTTC
clone_size: NA; v_call: TRBV7-2; d_call: TRBD2; j_call: TRBJ2-7; cdr3_aa: CASTNSGGPYEQYF; cdr3_nt: TGTGCCAGCACCAACTCGGGGGGGCCCTACGAGCAGTACTTC
clone_size: NA; v_call: TRBV5-1; d_call: NA; j_call: TRBJ2-1; cdr3_aa: CASSRDLSSYNEQFF; cdr3_nt: TGCGCCAGCAGCAGGGACTTAAGCTCCTACAATGAGCAGTTCTTC
clone_size: NA; v_call: TRBV6-1; d_call: NA; j_call: TRBJ2-1; cdr3_aa: CASSEARGGGPYNEQFF; cdr3_nt: TGTGCCAGCAGTGAAGCGCGTGGCGGGGGCCCCTACAATGAGCAGTTCTTC